This TCR beta chain was observed in a study of blood T cell repertoires in COVID-19. Across the whole study: PBMCs, B-cell-depleted T cells, or T cells were the source of the cDNA or gDNA that made up the material.

Per the germline V gene, CDR1 is SGHAT and CDR2 is FQNNGV. V gave up 1 base and J gave up 4 bases, with 11 bases separating them. The CDR3 is made up of 16 amino acids. The authors' processing: It was from reference gene primer amplification that nucleated cell counts were estimated. Profiling relied on immunoSEQ multiplex PCR, and the TCRdb table lists in-frame clones only, not all of them. V, J and clone size reflect that table, while D and trimming were determined from the DNA. In the table there are about 160,000 clones, 70% to 90% of which are singletons. The source is a man aged 35 to 55 with acute or convalescent COVID-19. The sequenced sample was peripheral blood. The rearrangement links TRBV11-2 to TRBJ1-6; no reliable D call. DNA for the CDR3: TGTGCCAGCAGCTTAGGACTGGAGGGTTATAATTCACCCCTCCACTTT. Its protein is CASSLGLEGYNSPLHF. Filled out from reference TRBV11-2 and TRBJ1-6, the complete variable domain reads EAGVAQSPRYKIIEKRQSVAFWCNPISGHATLYWYQQILGQGPKLLIQFQNNGVVDDSQLPKDRFSAERLKGVDSTLKIQPAKLEDSAVYLCASSLGLEGYNSPLHFGNGTRLTVT.